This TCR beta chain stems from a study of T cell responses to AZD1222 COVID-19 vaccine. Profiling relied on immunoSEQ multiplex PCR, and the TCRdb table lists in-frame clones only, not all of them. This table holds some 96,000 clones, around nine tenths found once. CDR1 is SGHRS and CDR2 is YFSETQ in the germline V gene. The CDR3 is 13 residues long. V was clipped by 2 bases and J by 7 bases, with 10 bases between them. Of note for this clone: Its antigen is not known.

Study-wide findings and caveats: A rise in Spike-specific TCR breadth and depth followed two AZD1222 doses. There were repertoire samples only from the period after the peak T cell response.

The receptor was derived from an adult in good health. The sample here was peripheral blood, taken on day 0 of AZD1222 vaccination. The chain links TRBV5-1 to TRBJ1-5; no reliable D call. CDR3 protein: CASSFTGGQPQHF. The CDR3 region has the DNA TGCGCCAGCAGCTTCACGGGTGGGCAGCCCCAGCATTTT.